This passage covers 18 T cell receptor beta chains from one sample sequenced in a study of shared clonotypes between healthy human individuals. Method: immunoSEQ multiplex PCR; TCRdb's copy keeps in-frame clones and lacks some. The profile shows over 150,000 clones, 66% of them singletons. The sample consisted of memory CD4+ T cells sorted from blood. Described subset: CD45RA-negative fraction. Receptor source: a man between 25 and 39 years old in good health.

The rearrangement joins TRBV27 to TRBJ1-1, with a weak D call TRBD1 (6 bases). From germline, CDR1 is MNHEY and CDR2 SMNVEV (reference sequence). The V end lost 2 bases, the J end lost 0 bases, and 13 bases lay between the germline ends. The CDR3 extends over 16 amino acids. CDR3: CASSLRGARLNTEAFF. In nucleotides, the CDR3 is TGTGCCAGCAGTTTAAGGGGGGCCCGGTTGAACACTGAAGCTTTCTTT.

The CDR3 here is CASSGQGLLYEQYF. The DNA for the CDR3 is TGTGCCAGCAGTGGACAGGGTCTGCTCTACGAGCAGTACTTC. The gene calls are TRBV28 and TRBJ2-7; 8 bases align to TRBD1. The germline gives CDR1 MDHEN, CDR2 SYDVKM. CDR3 size: 14 residues. With V trimmed by 5 bases and J by 3 bases, 6 bases remained unmatched.

V is TRBV5-1 and J is TRBJ2-5; 11 positions match TRBD1. V lost 0 bases, J lost 2 bases, and 3 bases stayed unmatched. Germline V gene sequence: CDR1 SGHRS, CDR2 YFSETQ. The CDR3 runs to 16 residues. CDR3 region: CASSLGTGGLQETQYF. DNA for the CDR3: TGCGCCAGCAGCTTGGGGACAGGGGGCCTACAAGAGACCCAGTACTTC.

This chain joins TRBV5-4 and TRBJ2-7, with D unclear. This CDR3 is 14 amino acids long. V gave up 3 bases and J gave up 3 bases, with 13 bases separating them. Germline V gene sequence: CDR1 SGHNT, CDR2 YYREEE (reference sequence). The CDR3 DNA reads TGTGCCAGCAGCTCCGAAGGATACGTCTACGAGCAGTACTTC. Protein sequence: CASSSEGYVYEQYF.

This clone has only a few counts. The chain links TRBV6-1 to TRBJ2-2, with D perhaps matching TRBD2 (5 bases). From germline, CDR1 is MNHNS and CDR2 SASEGT. With 5 bases removed from V and 9 bases from J, the gap between germline ends came to 19 bases. The CDR3 consists of 15 residues. This CDR3 reads CASSQSQRLPRELFF. In nucleotides, the CDR3 is TGTGCCAGCAGTCAATCCCAGCGGCTACCCCGGGAGCTGTTTTTT.

This clone showed up just a few times. V is TRBV6-6 and J is TRBJ1-4; no firm D call. This CDR3 has 13 residues. V shed 2 bases and J shed 8 bases, with 9 bases lying between them. CDR1 MNHNY and CDR2 SVGAGI come from the germline V gene (reference sequence). In DNA, the CDR3 is TGTGCCAGCAGTTACCCTGGAGAGGAAAAACTGTTTTTT. Translation gives CASSYPGEEKLFF.

This sequence joins TRBV15 and TRBJ2-3; D is undetermined. The length of the CDR3 is 14 residues. Germline V gene sequence: CDR1 LNHNV, CDR2 YYDKDF (reference sequence). V was cut by 0 bases and J by 0 bases, with 4 bases left in between. CDR3 region: CATSRDLSTDTQYF. In nucleotides, the CDR3 is TGTGCCACCAGCAGAGATCTGAGCACAGATACGCAGTATTTT. Combining the CDR3 with reference TRBV15 and TRBJ2-3 gives the whole variable domain DAMVIQNPRYQVTQFGKPVTLSCSQTLNHNVMYWYQQKSSQAPKLLFHYYDKDFNNEADTPDNFQSRRPNTSFCFLDIRSPGLGDTAMYLCATSRDLSTDTQYFGPGTRLTVL.

The gene calls are TRBV7-9 and TRBJ1-1, with unresolved D. Trimming removed 5 bases from V and 3 bases from J, with 4 bases in between. This CDR3 region has 11 residues. Germline values: CDR1 SEHNR, CDR2 FQNEAQ (reference sequence). The CDR3 region has the DNA TGTGCCAGCAGCCTTTACACTGAAGCTTTCTTT. Amino acid sequence: CASSLYTEAFF. The complete variable domain, with remaining parts taken from reference TRBV7-9 and TRBJ1-1, reads DTGVSQNPRHKITKRGQNVTFRCDPISEHNRLYWYRQTLGQGPEFLTYFQNEAQLEKSRLLSDRFSAERPKGSFSTLEIQRTEQGDSAMYLCASSLYTEAFFGQGTRLTVV.

V usage is TRBV28 and J usage is TRBJ1-5; D possibly corresponds to TRBD1 (5 bases). Trimming removed 7 bases at V and 5 bases at J, with 21 bases between. CDR3 size: 16 residues. In germline, CDR1 is MDHEN, CDR2 SYDVKM. CDR3 DNA sequence: TGTGCCAGCACCTCGCTTGGGGCAGGGCGGGATCAGCCCCAGCATTTT. Translating gives CASTSLGAGRDQPQHF.

The chain combines TRBV6-5 with TRBJ1-4; no reliable D call. CDR1 MNHEY and CDR2 SVGAGI come from the germline V gene. Trimming took off 6 bases at V and 5 bases at J, with 13 bases between the two ends. The CDR3 has 14 residues. The DNA for the CDR3 is TGTGCCAGCAGCACCCGGACGGGGAATGAAAAACTGTTTTTT. Its translation is CASSTRTGNEKLFF.

The rearrangement joins TRBV9 to TRBJ2-5; TRBD2 agrees at 11 bases. Trimming cost V 2 bases and J 2 bases; bases outside gene matches: 8. The CDR3 loop spans 17 amino acids. The V gene's germline CDR1 is SGDLS and CDR2 YYNGEE. The CDR3 reads CASSVLKLAGVQETQYF. DNA for the CDR3: TGTGCCAGCAGCGTCCTAAAACTAGCGGGAGTTCAAGAGACCCAGTACTTC.

This clone came up once. The junction differs from germline at one of its ends, possibly a read error. This sequence joins TRBV5-4 and TRBJ2-7; no firm D call. The germline CDR1 and CDR2 sequences are SGHNT and YYREEE (reference sequence). The CDR3 has 14 residues. Here the CDR3 DNA reads TGCGCCAGCAGCCTAGAAGAGAGCTCCTACGAGCAGTACTTC. This sequence encodes CASSLEESSYEQYF.

The table lists this clone with a count of one. The chain is built from TRBV10-2 and TRBJ2-3, with 14 bases lining up with TRBD2. CDR3 length equals 14 residues. J lost 5 bases, V lost 6 bases, and 1 base had no gene match. The germline gives CDR1 WSHSY, CDR2 SAAADI. CDR3 loop: CASRTSGRGDTQYF. CDR3 sequence (DNA): TGCGCCAGCAGGACTAGCGGGAGGGGAGATACGCAGTATTTT.

This clone has a single count. The chain couples TRBV7-8 to TRBJ2-5; D gene ambiguous. Germline CDR1 is SGHVS and CDR2 is FQNEAQ. The V end was cut by 5 bases, the J end by 4 bases, with 11 bases between. The CDR3 totals 13 residues. The CDR3 DNA is TGTGCCAGCAGCCCCTGGGTGGGAGAGACCCAGTACTTC. Its protein is CASSPWVGETQYF.

This clone appeared many times. The chain couples TRBV10-3 to TRBJ1-1; D unclear. CDR1 is ENHRY and CDR2 is SYGVKD in the germline V gene. The V gene lost 6 bases and the J gene lost 0 bases, with 14 bases spanning the gap. CDR3 length equals 15 residues. The CDR3 is CAISDPRGMNTEAFF. CDR3 in DNA: TGTGCCATCAGCGACCCTCGGGGTATGAACACTGAAGCTTTCTTT.

This sequence joins TRBV28 and TRBJ2-3; TRBD2 agrees at 11 bases. Germline V gives CDR1 MDHEN, CDR2 SYDVKM. The CDR3 has 14 amino acids. V lost 6 bases to trimming and J lost 3 bases; unmatched junction nucleotides: 2. CDR3 DNA: TGTGCCAGCAGCGGGACTAGCGGTACAGATACGCAGTATTTT. Its translation: CASSGTSGTDTQYF.

This clone was detected once. This chain joins TRBV28 and TRBJ2-3; 7 bases agree with TRBD2. The CDR3 extends over 15 amino acids. The V gene's germline CDR1 is MDHEN and CDR2 SYDVKM. V trimming: 6 bases; J trimming: 7 bases; junction bases outside the gene matches: 13. In nucleotides, the CDR3 is TGTGCCAGCAGATCAGCGGGGCCCGACGGACATACGCAGTATTTT. Protein sequence: CASRSAGPDGHTQYF.

The chain couples TRBV5-6 to TRBJ2-1, with D possibly being TRBD2 (7 bases). Trimming took 3 bases from V and 8 from J, leaving 21 bases between them. The CDR3 spans 16 residues. Germline V gene lookup returns CDR1 SGHDT and CDR2 YYEEEE. Here the CDR3 DNA reads TGTGCCAGCAGCTACGCCGACGCTAGGGGGGGCCATGAGCAGTTCTTC. It specifies CASSYADARGGHEQFF.